Presented here are 18 T cell receptor beta chains from one specimen sequenced in a study of blood T cell repertoires in COVID-19. Generated by immunoSEQ multiplex PCR, the TCRdb table keeps only in-frame clones and is missing some. The sample lists some 50,000 clones, 86% occurring once. The source material was PBMCs or T cells enriched from blood (not recorded which). The origin of the receptors is a woman aged 50 to 65 who had recovered from COVID-19.

This clone has only one observation. This chain links TRBV5-1 with TRBJ2-5; tentatively, D is TRBD2 (7 bases). The CDR3 has 14 residues. Between the trimmed V and J ends, which lost 4 bases and 2 bases, there was a span of 12 bases. CDR1 is SGHRS and CDR2 is YFSETQ in the germline V gene. The CDR3 sequence is CASSPGGTQETQYF. The DNA of the CDR3 is TGCGCCAGCAGCCCCGGGGGGACACAAGAGACCCAGTACTTC.

The chain is built from TRBV18 and TRBJ2-1; TRBD2 aligns across 8 bases. Per the germline V gene, CDR1 is KGHSH and CDR2 is LQKENI. This CDR3 spans 13 amino acids. V lost 5 bases, J lost 7 bases, and 4 bases stayed unmatched. The CDR3 region is CASSETGGNEQFF. The CDR3 DNA reads TGTGCCAGCTCAGAAACGGGGGGGAATGAGCAGTTCTTC.

The CDR3 region has the DNA TGTGCCAGCAGCCCTAATGGACTAGCGGGAGCCGTGAACACCGGGGAGCTGTTTTTT. Its protein product is CASSPNGLAGAVNTGELFF. The V and J genes are TRBV6-2 or TRBV6-3 and TRBJ2-2; 13 nucleotides match TRBD2. This CDR3 contains 19 residues. V lost 6 bases, J lost 1 base, and 11 bases stayed unmatched. Germline V gives CDR1 MNHEY, CDR2 SVGEGT.

This clone was recorded only once. J is TRBJ1-1 and V is TRBV29-1, with unresolved D. V was shortened by 7 bases and J by 0 bases, with 6 bases between the two germline ends. The germline V gene encodes CDR1 SQVTM and CDR2 ANQGSEA. This CDR3 is built from 11 residues. The CDR3 DNA reads TGCAGCGCCAAAATGAACACTGAAGCTTTCTTT. It specifies CSAKMNTEAFF.

This chain links TRBV24-1 with TRBJ2-2; D call uncertain. V was clipped by 4 bases and J by 0 bases, with 8 bases between them. The CDR3 spans 15 residues. Germline assignment: CDR1 KGHDR and CDR2 SFDVKD. The DNA of the CDR3 is TGTGCCACCAGTGACGCAGGCGCGAACACCGGGGAGCTGTTTTTT. This sequence encodes CATSDAGANTGELFF.

This clone was found a few times. This chain joins TRBV21-1 and TRBJ1-5; the D segment call TRBD1 is taken from the table without a DNA check. TRBV21-1 is reported as a pseudogene. The CDR3 totals 15 residues. CDR3 sequence (DNA): TGTGCCAGCAGCGCCCGGGACAGAAAAAATCAGCCCCAGCATTTT. Translation gives CASSARDRKNQPQHF.

The chain employs TRBV6-5 and TRBJ1-2; D call uncertain. Germline V gene sequence: CDR1 MNHEY, CDR2 SVGAGI. V gave up 2 bases and J gave up 3 bases, with 10 bases separating them. The CDR3 has 14 amino acids. CDR3 amino acids: CASSYVHADYGYTF. CDR3 nucleotides: TGTGCCAGCAGTTACGTTCACGCGGACTATGGCTACACCTTC.

V and J are TRBV6-5 and TRBJ1-4, with a possible D match to TRBD1 (5 bases). This CDR3 comprises 16 residues. Germline-derived CDR1 and CDR2 are MNHEY and SVGAGI. Trimming shortened V by 2 bases and J by 0 bases, and 10 bases separated the two germline ends. CDR3 DNA: TGTGCCAGCAGTTACGGTACAGGAGCAACTAATGAAAAACTGTTTTTT. Protein: CASSYGTGATNEKLFF.

The chain is built from TRBV12-3 or TRBV12-4 and TRBJ1-5, with a possible D match to TRBD1 (6 bases). V lost 7 bases to trimming and J lost 7 bases, with 11 bases between them. This CDR3 is built from 12 residues. CDR3 nucleotide sequence: TGTGCCAGCACTTCACAGGGACAGCCCCAGCATTTT. Translation: CASTSQGQPQHF.

The V and J genes are TRBV9 and TRBJ2-1; 9 bases are shared with TRBD2. Germline CDR1 and CDR2: SGDLS and YYNGEE. The CDR3 is 16 amino acids. Trimming took 1 base from V and 7 from J; bases not matched to a gene: 9. The CDR3 loop reads CASSVWEAGGLNEQFF. The CDR3 DNA reads TGTGCCAGCAGCGTATGGGAAGCGGGGGGTTTGAATGAGCAGTTCTTC.

The chain combines TRBV10-3 with TRBJ1-1, with TRBD1 matching 7 bases. V shed 6 bases, J shed 4 bases, and the junction held 8 bases outside the gene matches. This CDR3 spans 14 amino acids. Germline CDR1 reads ENHRY; CDR2 reads SYGVKD. The CDR3 bases are TGTGCCATCAGGACTGTACAGGGGTCCACTGAAGCTTTCTTT. It codes for CAIRTVQGSTEAFF.

This sequence joins TRBV12-3 or TRBV12-4 and TRBJ1-2; 9 positions match TRBD1. V trimming: 5 bases; J trimming: 7 bases; junction bases outside the gene matches: 5. The CDR3 runs to 13 residues. CDR3 residues: CASSPGQGFGYTF. CDR3 DNA: TGTGCCAGCAGTCCAGGACAGGGGTTTGGCTACACCTTC.

The chain is built from TRBV5-1 and TRBJ2-3, with 11 bases identical to TRBD2. Germline trimming cut 5 bases from V and 2 bases from J; bases unmatched to any gene: 1. The germline gives CDR1 SGHRS, CDR2 YFSETQ. The CDR3 spans 14 residues. In DNA form, the CDR3 reads TGCGCCAGCAGACTAGCGGGGGACACAGATACGCAGTATTTT. It specifies CASRLAGDTDTQYF. The whole variable domain, filled in from reference TRBV5-1 and TRBJ2-3, reads KAGVTQTPRYLIKTRGQQVTLSCSPISGHRSVSWYQQTPGQGLQFLFEYFSETQRNKGNFPGRFSGRQFSNSRSEMNVSTLELGDSALYLCASRLAGDTDTQYFGPGTRLTVL.

This rearrangement joins TRBV7-2 to TRBJ2-2, with 7 nucleotides matching TRBD2. In germline, CDR1 is SGHTA, CDR2 FQGNSA. The junction had 9 bases not matched to a gene; V was cut back by 5 bases and J by 6 bases. The CDR3 consists of 15 residues. CDR3 sequence reads: CASSRLRGGAGELFF. The CDR3 bases are TGTGCCAGCAGCCGGCTTCGGGGAGGGGCCGGGGAGCTGTTTTTT.

V gene TRBV11-2 combines with J gene TRBJ1-1; D possibly corresponds to TRBD1 (5 bases). CDR1 SGHAT and CDR2 FQNNGV come from the germline V gene. The CDR3 has 13 amino acids. The ends were cut back, 2 bases at V and 11 bases at J, with 15 bases in the middle. CDR3 region: CASSLRGVPLAFF. In DNA form, the CDR3 reads TGTGCCAGCAGCTTACGGGGGGTGCCCTTGGCTTTCTTT.

The chain couples TRBV28 to TRBJ2-3; D perhaps matches TRBD2 (6 bases). The CDR3 contains 12 residues. Looked up from germline, CDR1 is MDHEN and CDR2 is SYDVKM. V was shortened by 6 bases and J by 5 bases, with 9 bases between the two germline ends. CDR3 nucleotides: TGTGCCAGCAGCCGGACTATAGATACGCAGTATTTT. Residues: CASSRTIDTQYF.

The chain links TRBV7-9 to TRBJ2-3; 8 positions match TRBD1. J was trimmed by 2 bases and V by 4 bases; bases with no gene match: 8. CDR1 is SEHNR, CDR2 FQNEAQ, per germline (reference sequence). The CDR3 is made up of 16 amino acids. This CDR3 is CASSSPGTGYTDTQYF. CDR3 bases: TGTGCCAGCAGCTCCCCCGGGACAGGATACACAGATACGCAGTATTTT. Drawing the rest from reference TRBV7-9 and TRBJ2-3, the complete variable domain is DTGVSQNPRHKITKRGQNVTFRCDPISEHNRLYWYRQTLGQGPEFLTYFQNEAQLEKSRLLSDRFSAERPKGSFSTLEIQRTEQGDSAMYLCASSSPGTGYTDTQYFGPGTRLTVL.

The chain combines TRBV3-1 (or the pseudogene TRBV3-2) with TRBJ1-4; no clear D. This CDR3 contains 15 residues. Trimming pared 1 base from V and 7 bases from J, leaving 13 bases between. Per the germline V gene, CDR1 is LGHDT and CDR2 is YNNKEL (reference sequence). The CDR3 loop reads CASSQVSAGSEKLFF. CDR3 coding DNA: TGTGCCAGCAGCCAAGTTTCGGCGGGGAGTGAAAAACTGTTTTTT.